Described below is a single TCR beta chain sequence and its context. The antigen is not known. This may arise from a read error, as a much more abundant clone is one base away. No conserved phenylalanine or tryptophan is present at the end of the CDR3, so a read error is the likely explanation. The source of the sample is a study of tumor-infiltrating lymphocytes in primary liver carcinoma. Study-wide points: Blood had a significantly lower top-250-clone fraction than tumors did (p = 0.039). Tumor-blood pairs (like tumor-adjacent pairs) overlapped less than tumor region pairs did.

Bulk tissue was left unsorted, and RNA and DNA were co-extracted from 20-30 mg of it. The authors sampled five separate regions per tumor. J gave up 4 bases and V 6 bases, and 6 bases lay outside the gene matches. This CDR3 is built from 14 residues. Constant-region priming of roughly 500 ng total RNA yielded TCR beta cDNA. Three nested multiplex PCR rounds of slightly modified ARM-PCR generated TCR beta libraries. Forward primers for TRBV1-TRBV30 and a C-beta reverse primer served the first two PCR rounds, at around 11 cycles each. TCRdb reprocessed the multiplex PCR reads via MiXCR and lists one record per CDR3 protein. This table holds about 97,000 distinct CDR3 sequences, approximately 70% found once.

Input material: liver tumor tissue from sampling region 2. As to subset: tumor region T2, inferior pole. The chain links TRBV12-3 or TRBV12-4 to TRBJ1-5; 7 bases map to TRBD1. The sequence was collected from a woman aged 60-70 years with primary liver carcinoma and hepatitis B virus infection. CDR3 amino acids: CASRPTGPNQPQHY. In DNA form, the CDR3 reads TGTGCCAGCAGACCGACAGGGCCTAATCAGCCCCAGCATTAT.